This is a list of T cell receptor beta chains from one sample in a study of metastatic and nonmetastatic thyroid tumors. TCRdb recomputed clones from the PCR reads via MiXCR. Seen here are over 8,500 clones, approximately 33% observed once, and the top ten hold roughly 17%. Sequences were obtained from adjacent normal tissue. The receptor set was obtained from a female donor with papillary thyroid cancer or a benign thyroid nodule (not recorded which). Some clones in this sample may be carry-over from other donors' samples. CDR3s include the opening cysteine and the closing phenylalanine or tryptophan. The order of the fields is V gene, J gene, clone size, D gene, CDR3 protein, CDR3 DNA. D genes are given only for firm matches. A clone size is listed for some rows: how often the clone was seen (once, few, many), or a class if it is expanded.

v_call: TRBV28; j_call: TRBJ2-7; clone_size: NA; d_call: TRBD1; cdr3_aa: CASSSGTGAYEQYF; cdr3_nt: TGTGCCAGCAGTTCCGGGACAGGGGCCTACGAGCAGTACTTC
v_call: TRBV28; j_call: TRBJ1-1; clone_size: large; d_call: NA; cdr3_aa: CASSSPGVNTEAFF; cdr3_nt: TGTGCCAGCAGTTCACCGGGGGTAAATACTGAAGCTTTCTTT
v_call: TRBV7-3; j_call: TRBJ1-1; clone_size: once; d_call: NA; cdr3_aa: CASSLTGNTEAFF; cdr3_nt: TGTGCCAGCAGCTTAACGGGGAACACTGAAGCTTTCTTT
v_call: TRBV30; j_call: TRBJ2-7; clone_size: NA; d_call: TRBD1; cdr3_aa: CAWSVRDRVNEQYF; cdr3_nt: TGTGCCTGGAGTGTTCGGGACAGGGTCAACGAGCAGTACTTC
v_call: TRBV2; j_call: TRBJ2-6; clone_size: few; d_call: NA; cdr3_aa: CASSLGFLTGANVLTF; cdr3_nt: TGTGCCAGCAGTCTTGGATTCCTAACTGGGGCCAACGTCCTGACTTTC
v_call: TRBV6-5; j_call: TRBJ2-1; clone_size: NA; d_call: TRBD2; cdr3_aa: CASSYSTSETSYNEQFF; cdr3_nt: TGTGCCAGCAGTTACTCGACTAGCGAAACTTCCTACAATGAGCAGTTCTTC
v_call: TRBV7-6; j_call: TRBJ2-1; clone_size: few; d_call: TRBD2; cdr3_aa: CASSSRRTSGGHNEQFF; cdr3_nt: TGTGCCAGCAGCTCCCGTCGGACTAGCGGGGGACACAATGAGCAGTTCTTC
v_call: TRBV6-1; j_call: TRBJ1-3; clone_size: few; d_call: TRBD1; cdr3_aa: CASSEWTGEGGNTIYF; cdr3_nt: TGTGCCAGCAGTGAGTGGACAGGGGAAGGTGGAAACACCATATATTTT
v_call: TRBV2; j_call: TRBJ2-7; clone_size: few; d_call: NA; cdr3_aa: CASRPDSTYEQYF; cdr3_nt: TGTGCCAGCAGACCCGACTCCACCTACGAGCAGTACTTC
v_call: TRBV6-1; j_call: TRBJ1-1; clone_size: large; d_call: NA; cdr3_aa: CASSPHGTVNTEAFF; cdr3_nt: TGTGCCAGCAGCCCCCACGGGACGGTGAACACTGAAGCTTTCTTT
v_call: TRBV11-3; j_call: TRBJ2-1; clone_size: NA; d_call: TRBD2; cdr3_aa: CASILGGTSVREQFF; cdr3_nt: TGTGCCAGCATCTTGGGTGGGACTAGCGTGCGTGAGCAGTTCTTC
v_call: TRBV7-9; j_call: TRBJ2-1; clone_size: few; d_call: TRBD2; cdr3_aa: CASSLGLAGYEQFF; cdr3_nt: TGTGCCAGCAGCTTAGGACTAGCGGGATATGAGCAGTTCTTC
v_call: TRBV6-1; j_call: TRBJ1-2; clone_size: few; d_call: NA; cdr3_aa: CASSITTWNYGYTF; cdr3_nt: TGTGCCAGCAGTATAACAACATGGAACTATGGCTACACCTTC
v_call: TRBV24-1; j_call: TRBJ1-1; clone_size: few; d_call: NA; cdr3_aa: CATSDPRGTNTEAFF; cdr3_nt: TGTGCCACCAGTGATCCCCGGGGGACGAACACTGAAGCTTTCTTT
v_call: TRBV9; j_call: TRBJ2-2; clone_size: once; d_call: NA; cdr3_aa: CASSRDITTGELFF; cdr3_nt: TGTGCCAGCAGCCGGGACATAACCACCGGGGAGCTGTTTTTT
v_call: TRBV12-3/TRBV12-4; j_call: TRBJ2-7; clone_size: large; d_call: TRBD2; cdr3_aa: CASSLGLAGGEQYF; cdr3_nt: TGTGCCAGCAGTTTAGGACTAGCGGGAGGTGAGCAGTACTTC
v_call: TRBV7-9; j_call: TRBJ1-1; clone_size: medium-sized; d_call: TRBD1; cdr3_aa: CASSTGDTEAFF; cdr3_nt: TGTGCCAGCAGCACAGGGGACACTGAAGCTTTCTTT
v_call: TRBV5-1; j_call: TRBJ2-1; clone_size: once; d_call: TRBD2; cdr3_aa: CASSWGRLAGGYSYNEQFF; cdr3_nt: TGCGCCAGCAGCTGGGGCCGACTAGCGGGAGGGTACTCCTACAATGAGCAGTTCTTC
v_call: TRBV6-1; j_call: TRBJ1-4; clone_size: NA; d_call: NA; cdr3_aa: CASSLKAESGKLFF; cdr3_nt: TGTGCCAGCAGCCTTAAGGCGGAATCAGGAAAACTGTTTTTT
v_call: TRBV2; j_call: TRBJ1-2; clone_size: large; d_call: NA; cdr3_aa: CASSDGGVVYGYTF; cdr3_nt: TGTGCCAGCAGTGATGGAGGGGTAGTATATGGCTACACCTTC
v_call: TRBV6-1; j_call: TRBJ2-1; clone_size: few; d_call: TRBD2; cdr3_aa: CASRKAGGSYEQFF; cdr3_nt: TGTGCCAGCAGGAAAGCGGGAGGGAGCTATGAGCAGTTCTTC
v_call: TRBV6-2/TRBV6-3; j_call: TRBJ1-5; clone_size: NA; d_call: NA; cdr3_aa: CASSILSDWGQPQHF; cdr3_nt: TGTGCCAGCAGTATCCTTTCCGATTGGGGTCAGCCCCAGCATTTT
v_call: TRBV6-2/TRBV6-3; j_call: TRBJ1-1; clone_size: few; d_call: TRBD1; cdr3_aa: CASIYSNQGGSEAFF; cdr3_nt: TGTGCCAGCATTTACTCGAACCAGGGGGGGTCTGAAGCTTTCTTT
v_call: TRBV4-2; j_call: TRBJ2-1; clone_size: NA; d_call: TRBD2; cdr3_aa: CASSPSGSTYNEQFF; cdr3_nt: TGTGCCAGCAGCCCCAGCGGGAGCACCTACAATGAGCAGTTCTTC
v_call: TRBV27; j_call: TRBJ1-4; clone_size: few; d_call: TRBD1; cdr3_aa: CPRQGGEKLFF; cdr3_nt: TGTCCCAGACAGGGCGGTGAAAAACTGTTTTTT
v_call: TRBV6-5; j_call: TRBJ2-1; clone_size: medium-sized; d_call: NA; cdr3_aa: CASSYGSGEQFF; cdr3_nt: TGTGCCAGCAGTTACGGGTCCGGTGAGCAGTTCTTC
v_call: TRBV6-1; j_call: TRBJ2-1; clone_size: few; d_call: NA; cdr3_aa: CASSERGGGTCNEQFF; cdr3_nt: TGTGCCAGCAGTGAACGGGGCGGGGGCACCTGCAATGAGCAGTTCTTC
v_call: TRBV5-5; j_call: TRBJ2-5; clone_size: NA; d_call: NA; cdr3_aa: CASSLPRTYQETQYF; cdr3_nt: TGTGCCAGCAGCTTGCCCAGGACGTACCAAGAGACCCAGTACTTC
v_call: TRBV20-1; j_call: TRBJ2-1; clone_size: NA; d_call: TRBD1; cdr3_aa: CSARVGTGFLGQFF; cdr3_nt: TGCAGTGCTAGAGTGGGGACAGGGTTTCTCGGGCAGTTCTTC
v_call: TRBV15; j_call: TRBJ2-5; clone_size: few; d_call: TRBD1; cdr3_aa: CATSRSPGGWETQYF; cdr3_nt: TGTGCCACCAGCAGATCCCCAGGGGGCTGGGAGACCCAGTACTTC
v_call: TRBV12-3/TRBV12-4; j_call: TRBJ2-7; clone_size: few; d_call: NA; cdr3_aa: CASSLRRREQYF; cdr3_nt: TGTGCCAGCAGTCTGAGACGGCGCGAGCAGTACTTC
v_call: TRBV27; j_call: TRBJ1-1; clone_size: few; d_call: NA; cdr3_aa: CASSYRTATEAFF; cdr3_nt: TGTGCCAGCAGCTACCGGACAGCCACTGAAGCTTTCTTT
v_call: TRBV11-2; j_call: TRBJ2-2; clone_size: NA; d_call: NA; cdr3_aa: CASSPIGGAGTVNTGELFF; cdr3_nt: TGTGCCAGCAGCCCCATAGGGGGGGCCGGGACAGTGAACACCGGGGAGCTGTTTTTT
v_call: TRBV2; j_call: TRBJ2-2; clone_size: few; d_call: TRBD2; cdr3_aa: CASSEPALTLAANTGELFF; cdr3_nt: TGTGCCAGCAGTGAACCCGCTTTAACCCTAGCGGCGAACACCGGGGAGCTGTTTTTT
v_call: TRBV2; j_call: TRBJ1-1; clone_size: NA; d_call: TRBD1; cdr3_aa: CASSELQGLGTEAFF; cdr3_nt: TGTGCCAGCAGTGAATTACAGGGGTTGGGGACTGAAGCTTTCTTT
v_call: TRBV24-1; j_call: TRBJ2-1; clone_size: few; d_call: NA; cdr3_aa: CATSGVGPGNEQFF; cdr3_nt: TGTGCCACCAGTGGCGTGGGGCCCGGCAATGAGCAGTTCTTC